This TCR beta chain came from a study of human T cells and chemical hapten exposure. Study background: Chiefly female patients presented with alopecia areata, totalis or universalis.

Unique molecular identifiers were attached to individual cDNA molecules within the library. From the RACE reads, TCRdb called clonotypes with MiXCR, one entry per CDR3 protein. This repertoire shows over 100,000 distinct CDR3 sequences, approximately 10% found once; its top ten account for around 2.2%. Time point noted: patch test 3, about 24 weeks after DPC sensitization. Treatment in this sample: therapeutic diphenylcyclopropenone sensitization with weekly scalp DPC. Ahead of applying each patch test, blood was sampled. In germline, CDR1 is DFQATT, CDR2 SNEGSKA (reference sequence). The CDR3 length is 18 residues. J gave up 8 bases and V 1 base, and 17 bases lay outside the gene matches.

The receptor was derived from a woman aged 50 to 65 with alopecia areata. Some clones in this sample may be carry-over from other donors' samples. The starting material was whole blood, obtained in connection with sensitization to the hapten diphenylcyclopropenone (DPC). The rearrangement joins TRBV20-1 to TRBJ2-1; 10 bases are shared with TRBD2. The CDR3 region is CSARAVKNRRLAGDEQFF. In DNA form, the CDR3 reads TGCAGTGCTAGAGCGGTAAAAAACAGAAGACTAGCGGGCGATGAGCAGTTCTTC.